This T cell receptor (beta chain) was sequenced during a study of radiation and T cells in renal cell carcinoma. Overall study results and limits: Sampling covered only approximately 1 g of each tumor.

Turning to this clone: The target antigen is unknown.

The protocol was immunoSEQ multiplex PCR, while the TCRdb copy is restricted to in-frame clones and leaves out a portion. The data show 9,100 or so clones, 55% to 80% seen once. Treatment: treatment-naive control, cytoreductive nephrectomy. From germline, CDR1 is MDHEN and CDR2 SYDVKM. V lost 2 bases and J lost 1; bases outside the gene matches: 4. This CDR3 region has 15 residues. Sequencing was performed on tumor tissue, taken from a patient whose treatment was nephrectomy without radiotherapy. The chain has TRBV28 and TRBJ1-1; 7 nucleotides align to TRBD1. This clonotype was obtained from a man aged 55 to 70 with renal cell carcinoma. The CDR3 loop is CASSLGGTANTEAFF. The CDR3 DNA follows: TGTGCCAGCAGTTTAGGCGGGACAGCGAACACTGAAGCTTTCTTT. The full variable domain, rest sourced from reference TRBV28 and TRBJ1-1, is DVKVTQSSRYLVKRTGEKVFLECVQDMDHENMFWYRQDPGLGLRLIYFSYDVKMKEKGDIPEGYSVSREKKERFSLILESASTNQTSMYLCASSLGGTANTEAFFGQGTRLTVV.